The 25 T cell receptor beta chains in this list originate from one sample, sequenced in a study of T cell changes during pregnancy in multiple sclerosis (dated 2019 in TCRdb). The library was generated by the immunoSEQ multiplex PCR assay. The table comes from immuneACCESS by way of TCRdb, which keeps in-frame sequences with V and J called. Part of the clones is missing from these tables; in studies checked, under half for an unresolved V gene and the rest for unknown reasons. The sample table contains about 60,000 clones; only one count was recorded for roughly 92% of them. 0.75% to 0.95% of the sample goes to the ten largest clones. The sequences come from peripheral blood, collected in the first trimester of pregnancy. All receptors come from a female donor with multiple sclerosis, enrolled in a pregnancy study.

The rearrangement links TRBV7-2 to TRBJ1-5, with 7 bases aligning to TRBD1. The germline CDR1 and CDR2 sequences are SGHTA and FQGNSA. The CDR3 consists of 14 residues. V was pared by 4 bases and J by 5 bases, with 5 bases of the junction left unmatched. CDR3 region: CASSWTGFDQPQHF. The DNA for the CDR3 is TGTGCCAGCAGCTGGACAGGTTTCGATCAGCCCCAGCATTTT.

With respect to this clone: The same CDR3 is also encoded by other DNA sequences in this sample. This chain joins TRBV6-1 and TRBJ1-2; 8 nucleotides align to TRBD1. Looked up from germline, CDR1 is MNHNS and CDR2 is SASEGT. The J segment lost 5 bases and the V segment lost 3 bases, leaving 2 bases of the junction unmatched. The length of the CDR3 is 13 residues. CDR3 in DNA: TGTGCCAGCAGTGAGGGGACAGGTTATGGCTACACCTTC. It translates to CASSEGTGYGYTF.

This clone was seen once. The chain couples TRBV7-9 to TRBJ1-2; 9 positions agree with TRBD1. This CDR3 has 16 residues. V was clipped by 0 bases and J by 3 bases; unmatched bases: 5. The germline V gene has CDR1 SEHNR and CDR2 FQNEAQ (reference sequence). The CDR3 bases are TGTGCCAGCAGCTTAGCATCAGGACAGGGGCACTATGGCTACACCTTC. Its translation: CASSLASGQGHYGYTF. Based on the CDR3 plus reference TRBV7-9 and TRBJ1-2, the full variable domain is DTGVSQNPRHKITKRGQNVTFRCDPISEHNRLYWYRQTLGQGPEFLTYFQNEAQLEKSRLLSDRFSAERPKGSFSTLEIQRTEQGDSAMYLCASSLASGQGHYGYTFGSGTRLTVV.

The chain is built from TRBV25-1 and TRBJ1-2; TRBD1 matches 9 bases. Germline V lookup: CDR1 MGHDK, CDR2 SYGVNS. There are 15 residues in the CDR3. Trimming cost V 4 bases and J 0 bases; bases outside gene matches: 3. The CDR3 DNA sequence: TGTGCCAGCAGTGGGGACAGGGCCTCTAACTATGGCTACACCTTC. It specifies CASSGDRASNYGYTF.

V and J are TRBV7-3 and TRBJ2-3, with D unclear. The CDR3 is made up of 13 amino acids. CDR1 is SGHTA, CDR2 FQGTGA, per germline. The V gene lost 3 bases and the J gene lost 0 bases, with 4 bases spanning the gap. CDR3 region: CASSFQSTDTQYF. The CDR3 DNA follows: TGTGCCAGCAGCTTCCAGAGCACAGATACGCAGTATTTT.

This CDR3 reads CASSLTSSYEQYF. CDR3 coding DNA: TGTGCCAGCTCACTTACCTCCTCCTACGAGCAGTACTTC. J is TRBJ2-7 and V is TRBV25-1, with unresolved D. Germline V gene lookup returns CDR1 MGHDK and CDR2 SYGVNS. The CDR3 is 13 residues long. V was pared by 8 bases and J by 0 bases, with 11 bases between.

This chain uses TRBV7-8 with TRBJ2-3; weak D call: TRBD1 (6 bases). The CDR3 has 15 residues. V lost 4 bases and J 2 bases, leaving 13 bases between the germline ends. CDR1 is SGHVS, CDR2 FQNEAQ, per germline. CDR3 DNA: TGTGCCAGCAGCTCCACAGGGTTTGTCACAGATACGCAGTATTTT. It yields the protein CASSSTGFVTDTQYF.

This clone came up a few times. The CDR3 region has the DNA TGTGCCAGCAGTTACTCCCGACACCTTTATGGCTACACCTTC. It is translated as CASSYSRHLYGYTF. The chain combines TRBV6-5 with TRBJ1-2; D is ambiguous. Germline values: CDR1 MNHEY, CDR2 SVGAGI. The CDR3 runs 14 residues. V was shortened by 0 bases and J by 5 bases, with 10 bases between the two germline ends.

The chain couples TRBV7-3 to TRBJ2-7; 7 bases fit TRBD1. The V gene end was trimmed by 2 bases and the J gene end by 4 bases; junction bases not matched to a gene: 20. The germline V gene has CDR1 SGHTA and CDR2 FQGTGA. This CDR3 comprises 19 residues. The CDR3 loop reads CASSLRASTGVDYVYEQYF. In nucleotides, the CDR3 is TGTGCCAGCAGCTTACGTGCGTCCACAGGGGTCGATTATGTTTACGAGCAGTACTTC.

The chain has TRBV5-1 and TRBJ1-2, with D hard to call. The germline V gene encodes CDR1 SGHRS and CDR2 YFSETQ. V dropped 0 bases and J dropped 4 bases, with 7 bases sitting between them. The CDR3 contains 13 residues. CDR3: CASSLATGYGYTF. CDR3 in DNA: TGCGCCAGCAGCTTGGCCACGGGCTATGGCTACACCTTC.

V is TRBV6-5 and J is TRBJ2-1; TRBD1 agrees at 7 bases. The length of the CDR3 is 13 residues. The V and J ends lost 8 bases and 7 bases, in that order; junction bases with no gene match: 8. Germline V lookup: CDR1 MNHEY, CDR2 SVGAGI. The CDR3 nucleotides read TGTGCCAGCCGCGACAGGGTATCAAATGAGCAGTTCTTC. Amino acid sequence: CASRDRVSNEQFF.

The DNA for the CDR3 is TGTGCCAGCGGCCGGGGGGTCAGCCCAAATGAAAAACTGTTTTTT. Its protein product is CASGRGVSPNEKLFF. The chain recombines TRBV9 with TRBJ1-4; D possibly corresponds to TRBD1 (5 bases). The CDR3 totals 15 residues. CDR1 and CDR2 from the germline V gene are SGDLS and YYNGEE. V was pared by 7 bases and J by 5 bases, with 18 bases between.

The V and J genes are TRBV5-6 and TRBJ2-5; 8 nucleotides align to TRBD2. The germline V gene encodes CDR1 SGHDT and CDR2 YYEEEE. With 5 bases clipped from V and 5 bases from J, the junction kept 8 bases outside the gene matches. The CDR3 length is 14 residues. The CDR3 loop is CASRTGGGRETQYF. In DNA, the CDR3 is TGTGCCAGCAGGACGGGGGGGGGACGGGAGACCCAGTACTTC.

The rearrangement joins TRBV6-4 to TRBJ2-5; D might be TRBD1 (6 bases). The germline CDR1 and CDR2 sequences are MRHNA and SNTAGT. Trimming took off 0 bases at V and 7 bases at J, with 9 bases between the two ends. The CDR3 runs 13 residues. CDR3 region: CASSDSTGSTQYF. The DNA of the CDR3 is TGTGCCAGCAGTGACTCAACAGGGTCGACCCAGTACTTC.

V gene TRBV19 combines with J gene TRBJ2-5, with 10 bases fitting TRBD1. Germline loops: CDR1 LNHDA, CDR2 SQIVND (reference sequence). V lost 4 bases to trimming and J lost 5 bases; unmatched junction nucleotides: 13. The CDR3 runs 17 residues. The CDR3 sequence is CASSRGTGTGAGETQYF. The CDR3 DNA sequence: TGTGCCAGTAGTAGGGGGACCGGGACAGGGGCGGGGGAGACCCAGTACTTC.

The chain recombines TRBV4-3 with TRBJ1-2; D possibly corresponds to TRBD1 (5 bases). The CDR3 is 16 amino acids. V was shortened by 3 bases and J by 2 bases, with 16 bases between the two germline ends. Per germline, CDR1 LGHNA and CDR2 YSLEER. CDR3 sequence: CASSQWGGPGNYGYTF. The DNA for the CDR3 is TGCGCCAGCAGCCAGTGGGGTGGACCAGGGAACTATGGCTACACCTTC.

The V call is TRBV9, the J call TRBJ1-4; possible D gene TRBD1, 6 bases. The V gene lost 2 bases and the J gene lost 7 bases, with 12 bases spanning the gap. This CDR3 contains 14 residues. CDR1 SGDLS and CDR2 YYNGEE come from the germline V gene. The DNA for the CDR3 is TGTGCCAGCAGCGTGAGGGGGGGTAGTGAAAAACTGTTTTTT. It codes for CASSVRGGSEKLFF.

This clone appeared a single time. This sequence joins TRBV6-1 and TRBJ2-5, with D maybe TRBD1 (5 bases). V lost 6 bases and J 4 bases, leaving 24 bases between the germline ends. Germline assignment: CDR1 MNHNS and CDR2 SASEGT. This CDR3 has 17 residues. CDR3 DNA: TGTGCCAGCAGGGAACCGTTGGGAAAATCAAGGGGAGAGACCCAGTACTTC. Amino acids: CASREPLGKSRGETQYF.

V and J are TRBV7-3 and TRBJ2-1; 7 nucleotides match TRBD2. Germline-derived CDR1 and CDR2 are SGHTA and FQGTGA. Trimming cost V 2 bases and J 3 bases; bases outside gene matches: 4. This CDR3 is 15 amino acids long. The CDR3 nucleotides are TGTGCCAGCAGCTTAGGGGGGGGTCGCTACAATGAGCAGTTCTTC. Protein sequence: CASSLGGGRYNEQFF.

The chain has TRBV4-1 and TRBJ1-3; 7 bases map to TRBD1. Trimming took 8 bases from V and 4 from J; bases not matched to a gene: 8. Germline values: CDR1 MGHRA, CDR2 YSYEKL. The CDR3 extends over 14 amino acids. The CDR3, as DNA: TGCGCCAGCGGTACACAGGGGAACGGAAACACCATATATTTT. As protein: CASGTQGNGNTIYF.

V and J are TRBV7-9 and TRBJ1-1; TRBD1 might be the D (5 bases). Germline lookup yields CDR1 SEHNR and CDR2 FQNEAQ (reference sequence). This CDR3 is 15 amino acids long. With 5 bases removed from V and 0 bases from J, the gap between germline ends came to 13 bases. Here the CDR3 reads CASSPRGKMNTEAFF. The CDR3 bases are TGTGCCAGCAGCCCACGGGGGAAAATGAACACTGAAGCTTTCTTT.

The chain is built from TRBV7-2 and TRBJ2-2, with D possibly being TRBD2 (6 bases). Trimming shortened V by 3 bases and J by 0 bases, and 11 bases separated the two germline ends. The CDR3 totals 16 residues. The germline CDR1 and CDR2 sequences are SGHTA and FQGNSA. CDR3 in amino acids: CASSLASVPNTGELFF. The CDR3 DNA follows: TGTGCCAGCAGCTTGGCTAGCGTCCCGAACACCGGGGAGCTGTTTTTT. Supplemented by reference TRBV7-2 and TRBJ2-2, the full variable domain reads GAGVSQSPSNKVTEKGKDVELRCDPISGHTALYWYRQSLGQGLEFLIYFQGNSAPDKSGLPSDRFSAERTGGSVSTLTIQRTQQEDSAVYLCASSLASVPNTGELFFGEGSRLTVL.

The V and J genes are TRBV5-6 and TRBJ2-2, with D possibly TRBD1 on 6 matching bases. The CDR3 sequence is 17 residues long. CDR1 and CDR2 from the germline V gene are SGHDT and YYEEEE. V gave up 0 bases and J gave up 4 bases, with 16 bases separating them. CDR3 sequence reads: CASSLGWGTHSTGELFF. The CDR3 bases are TGTGCCAGCAGCTTGGGGTGGGGGACACACTCCACCGGGGAGCTGTTTTTT.

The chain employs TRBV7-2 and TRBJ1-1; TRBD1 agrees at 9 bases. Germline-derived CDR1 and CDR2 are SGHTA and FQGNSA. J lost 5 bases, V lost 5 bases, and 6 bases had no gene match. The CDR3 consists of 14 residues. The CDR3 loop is CASSKDRGGTEAFF. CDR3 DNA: TGTGCCAGCAGCAAAGACAGGGGGGGGACTGAAGCTTTCTTT.

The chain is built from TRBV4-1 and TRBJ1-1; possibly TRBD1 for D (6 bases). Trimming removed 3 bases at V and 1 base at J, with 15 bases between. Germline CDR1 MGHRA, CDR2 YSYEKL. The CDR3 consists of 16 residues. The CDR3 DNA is TGCGCCAGCAGCCATGGGAGGGGGTATGGGAACACTGAAGCTTTCTTT. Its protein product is CASSHGRGYGNTEAFF.